This is a list of T cell receptor beta chains from one sample in a study of CD8+ T cells in alopecia areata. Clones were sequenced by immunoSEQ multiplex PCR, and TCRdb holds only the in-frame ones, with some missing. The sample yields roughly 200,000 clones, around three fifths seen once. The source material was CD8+ T cells sorted from blood. The receptors originated from a human donor in good health. Both conserved end residues are part of each CDR3. The D gene is left open where the match is weak. Only some rows state a clone size, as once, few, many or a class for expanded clones.

CDR3 protein: CASRANRQGQETQYF; CDR3 DNA: TGTGCCAGCAGAGCAAACCGACAGGGCCAAGAGACCCAGTACTTC; clone size: NA; J gene: TRBJ2-5; V gene: TRBV2; D gene: TRBD1; CDR3 length: 15
CDR3 protein: CSAVGTGWGYTF; CDR3 DNA: TGCAGCGCTGTTGGGACAGGTTGGGGCTACACCTTC; clone size: NA; J gene: TRBJ1-2; V gene: TRBV29-1; D gene: TRBD1; CDR3 length: 12
CDR3 protein: CASSSDSGNTIYF; CDR3 DNA: TGCGCCAGCAGCTCAGACTCTGGAAACACCATATATTTT; clone size: few; J gene: TRBJ1-3; V gene: TRBV5-1; D gene: NA; CDR3 length: 13
CDR3 protein: CASSPGTEAFF; CDR3 DNA: TGTGCCAGCAGCCCTGGGACTGAAGCTTTCTTT; clone size: NA; J gene: TRBJ1-1; V gene: TRBV11-2; D gene: NA; CDR3 length: 11
CDR3 protein: CASSLAGTQYF; CDR3 DNA: TGCGCCAGCAGCTTGGCGGGGACCCAGTACTTC; clone size: once; J gene: TRBJ2-5; V gene: TRBV5-1; D gene: NA; CDR3 length: 11
CDR3 protein: CASSTVWSGKGETQYF; CDR3 DNA: TGTGCCAGCAGCACCGTGTGGAGCGGGAAGGGGGAGACCCAGTACTTC; clone size: NA; J gene: TRBJ2-5; V gene: TRBV7-9; D gene: TRBD2; CDR3 length: 16
CDR3 protein: CASSLWAPSGGKGSPLHF; CDR3 DNA: TGTGCCAGCAGTTTATGGGCCCCCAGTGGGGGAAAGGGTTCACCCCTCCACTTT; clone size: NA; J gene: TRBJ1-6; V gene: TRBV27; D gene: NA; CDR3 length: 18
CDR3 protein: CSVAVRDRGDYGYTF; CDR3 DNA: TGCAGCGTTGCCGTCCGGGACAGGGGGGACTATGGCTACACCTTC; clone size: NA; J gene: TRBJ1-2; V gene: TRBV29-1; D gene: TRBD1; CDR3 length: 15
CDR3 protein: CATSSPDSGVMNEQFF; CDR3 DNA: TGTGCCACCAGCAGCCCCGATAGCGGGGTAATGAATGAGCAGTTCTTC; clone size: many; J gene: TRBJ2-1; V gene: TRBV15; D gene: TRBD2; CDR3 length: 16
CDR3 protein: CASSPLKIGQYF; CDR3 DNA: TGTGCCAGCAGTCCTCTCAAGATCGGGCAGTATTTT; clone size: NA; J gene: TRBJ2-3; V gene: TRBV7-9; D gene: NA; CDR3 length: 12
CDR3 protein: CASSLGGTQETQYF; CDR3 DNA: TGTGCCAGCAGCTTAGGGGGCACGCAAGAGACCCAGTACTTC; clone size: NA; J gene: TRBJ2-5; V gene: TRBV13; D gene: NA; CDR3 length: 14
CDR3 protein: CSVEPGGGYTF; CDR3 DNA: TGCAGCGTTGAACCGGGGGGTGGCTACACCTTC; clone size: NA; J gene: TRBJ1-2; V gene: TRBV29-1; D gene: NA; CDR3 length: 11
CDR3 protein: CSVASGPYEQYF; CDR3 DNA: TGCAGCGTTGCTAGCGGTCCCTACGAGCAGTACTTC; clone size: once; J gene: TRBJ2-7; V gene: TRBV29-1; D gene: TRBD2; CDR3 length: 12
CDR3 protein: CASSPGTGRGYTF; CDR3 DNA: TGTGCCAGCAGCCCCGGGACAGGCCGTGGCTACACCTTC; clone size: NA; J gene: TRBJ1-2; V gene: TRBV7-9; D gene: TRBD1; CDR3 length: 13
CDR3 protein: CAWSRTDYNEQFF; CDR3 DNA: TGTGCCTGGAGCCGGACAGACTACAATGAGCAGTTCTTC; clone size: few; J gene: TRBJ2-1; V gene: TRBV30; D gene: NA; CDR3 length: 13
CDR3 protein: CASSSSGAPYEQYF; CDR3 DNA: TGTGCCAGCAGCTCTTCAGGGGCCCCCTACGAGCAGTACTTC; clone size: NA; J gene: TRBJ2-7; V gene: TRBV5-6; D gene: NA; CDR3 length: 14
CDR3 protein: CASSESHSSYEQYF; CDR3 DNA: TGTGCCAGCAGTGAATCCCACAGTTCCTACGAGCAGTACTTC; clone size: NA; J gene: TRBJ2-7; V gene: TRBV25-1; D gene: NA; CDR3 length: 14
CDR3 protein: CSVEDLGAGGAFF; CDR3 DNA: TGCAGCGTTGAAGATCTTGGGGCAGGGGGCGCTTTCTTT; clone size: NA; J gene: TRBJ1-1; V gene: TRBV29-1; D gene: TRBD1; CDR3 length: 13
CDR3 protein: CASSPYGDEQFF; CDR3 DNA: TGTGCCAGCAGCCCCTATGGAGATGAGCAGTTCTTC; clone size: few; J gene: TRBJ2-1; V gene: TRBV7-9; D gene: NA; CDR3 length: 12
CDR3 protein: CSVEDLDSYNEQFF; CDR3 DNA: TGCAGCGTTGAAGATCTCGACAGTTACAATGAGCAGTTCTTC; clone size: few; J gene: TRBJ2-1; V gene: TRBV29-1; D gene: NA; CDR3 length: 14
CDR3 protein: CASSLARDANYGYTF; CDR3 DNA: TGCGCCAGCAGCTTGGCACGGGACGCAAACTATGGCTACACCTTC; clone size: few; J gene: TRBJ1-2; V gene: TRBV5-1; D gene: NA; CDR3 length: 15
CDR3 protein: CASSYSGTGYPDTQYF; CDR3 DNA: TGTGCCAGCAGTTACTCCGGGACAGGGTATCCAGATACGCAGTATTTT; clone size: once; J gene: TRBJ2-3; V gene: TRBV6-5; D gene: TRBD1; CDR3 length: 16
CDR3 protein: CASETGLAGASYNEQFF; CDR3 DNA: TGTGCCAGCGAGACAGGACTAGCGGGGGCCTCCTACAATGAGCAGTTCTTC; clone size: few; J gene: TRBJ2-1; V gene: TRBV28; D gene: TRBD2; CDR3 length: 17
CDR3 protein: CASSESYTSYEQYF; CDR3 DNA: TGCGCCAGCAGTGAGTCATACACCTCCTACGAGCAGTACTTC; clone size: few; J gene: TRBJ2-7; V gene: TRBV10-2; D gene: NA; CDR3 length: 14
CDR3 protein: CASSQGRGFQETQYF; CDR3 DNA: TGCGCCAGCAGCCAAGGGAGGGGTTTCCAAGAGACCCAGTACTTC; clone size: NA; J gene: TRBJ2-5; V gene: TRBV4-1; D gene: NA; CDR3 length: 15
CDR3 protein: CASSLVGQSYEQYF; CDR3 DNA: TGTGCCAGCAGCTTAGTCGGACAGTCCTACGAGCAGTACTTC; clone size: NA; J gene: TRBJ2-7; V gene: TRBV11-3; D gene: NA; CDR3 length: 14
CDR3 protein: CASSYSGLPTGGEQYF; CDR3 DNA: TGTGCCAGCAGTTACTCCGGCCTCCCAACGGGGGGTGAGCAGTACTTC; clone size: NA; J gene: TRBJ2-7; V gene: TRBV6-5; D gene: TRBD2; CDR3 length: 16
CDR3 protein: CASSYGGGNSPLHF; CDR3 DNA: TGTGCCAGCAGTTACGGGGGGGGTAATTCACCCCTCCACTTT; clone size: NA; J gene: TRBJ1-6; V gene: TRBV6-5; D gene: NA; CDR3 length: 14
CDR3 protein: CASSISGGAGETQYF; CDR3 DNA: TGCGCCAGCAGCATCTCAGGGGGCGCGGGAGAGACCCAGTACTTC; clone size: NA; J gene: TRBJ2-5; V gene: TRBV5-1; D gene: TRBD1; CDR3 length: 15
CDR3 protein: CASSQEELGQNPNTGELFF; CDR3 DNA: TGCGCCAGCAGCCAAGAGGAATTGGGACAGAACCCGAACACCGGGGAGCTGTTTTTT; clone size: NA; J gene: TRBJ2-2; V gene: TRBV4-1; D gene: TRBD1; CDR3 length: 19
CDR3 protein: CASKTGNYGYTF; CDR3 DNA: TGTGCCAGTAAGACAGGGAATTATGGCTACACCTTC; clone size: NA; J gene: TRBJ1-2; V gene: TRBV27; D gene: TRBD1; CDR3 length: 12
CDR3 protein: CSALAVDEQYF; CDR3 DNA: TGCAGTGCCCTGGCGGTGGACGAGCAGTACTTC; clone size: NA; J gene: TRBJ2-7; V gene: TRBV20-1; D gene: NA; CDR3 length: 11
CDR3 protein: CAWSVHTEAFF; CDR3 DNA: TGTGCCTGGAGTGTACACACTGAAGCTTTCTTT; clone size: NA; J gene: TRBJ1-1; V gene: TRBV30; D gene: NA; CDR3 length: 11